Each of the 22 T cell receptor beta chains below was sequenced from the same sample in a study of early T cells in non-severe SARS-CoV-2 infection. One entry per CDR3 protein results from TCRdb running MiXCR on the 5' RACE reads. The sample shows over 60,000 distinct CDR3 sequences, roughly 10% of them seen only once. The sequencing here drew on whole blood, taken at baseline. The origin of the receptors is an adult who was a healthcare worker with PCR-confirmed SARS-CoV-2 infection or an uninfected control (not recorded which).

J is TRBJ2-3 and V is TRBV18; 9 bases line up with TRBD1. The CDR3 totals 16 residues. The germline gives CDR1 KGHSH, CDR2 LQKENI. Trimming took 4 bases from V and 4 from J; bases not matched to a gene: 9. CDR3 bases: TGTGCCAGCTCACGACCCCGGGACAGGGATTCAGATACGCAGTATTTT. This encodes CASSRPRDRDSDTQYF. Based on the CDR3 plus reference TRBV18 and TRBJ2-3, the full variable domain is NAGVMQNPRHLVRRRGQEARLRCSPMKGHSHVYWYRQLPEEGLKFMVYLQKENIIDESGMPKERFSAEFPKEGPSILRIQQVVRGDSAAYFCASSRPRDRDSDTQYFGPGTRLTVL.

The V gene is TRBV5-1, the J gene TRBJ2-1; possibly TRBD1 for D (6 bases). CDR1 is SGHRS, CDR2 YFSETQ, per germline. This CDR3 region has 14 residues. The V end lost 4 bases, the J end lost 0 bases, and 8 bases lay between the germline ends. CDR3 region: CASSRGNSYNEQFF. CDR3 sequence (DNA): TGCGCCAGCAGCAGGGGGAACTCCTACAATGAGCAGTTCTTC. Full variable domain (remainder filled in from reference TRBV5-1 and TRBJ2-1): KAGVTQTPRYLIKTRGQQVTLSCSPISGHRSVSWYQQTPGQGLQFLFEYFSETQRNKGNFPGRFSGRQFSNSRSEMNVSTLELGDSALYLCASSRGNSYNEQFFGPGTRLTVL.

The V call is TRBV6-1, the J call TRBJ1-4; D might be TRBD1 (5 bases). Trimming left V 3 bases short and J 8 bases short, with 13 bases between. CDR3 size: 14 residues. Per germline, CDR1 MNHNS and CDR2 SASEGT. The CDR3 region has the DNA TGTGCCAGCAGTGAGGGCAGGGTGGAGGAAAAACTGTTTTTT. Its protein is CASSEGRVEEKLFF.

V usage is TRBV6-2 or TRBV6-3 and J usage is TRBJ1-5; D is undetermined. The V end was cut by 3 bases, the J end by 3 bases, with 9 bases between. Germline CDR1 MNHEY, CDR2 SVGEGT. The CDR3 loop spans 14 amino acids. CDR3 sequence reads: CASSYRGNNQPQHF. CDR3 nucleotide sequence: TGTGCCAGCAGTTATCGAGGGAACAATCAGCCCCAGCATTTT.

The V call is TRBV5-1, the J call TRBJ2-5; 7 bases are shared with TRBD2. Losses at the gene ends were 7 bases for V and 5 bases for J; bases not matched to a gene: 8. Germline-derived CDR1 and CDR2 are SGHRS and YFSETQ. This CDR3 has 13 residues. The CDR3 region is CASASGLSETQYF. The CDR3 region has the DNA TGCGCCAGCGCGTCGGGACTATCGGAGACCCAGTACTTC.

This clonotype has a count of ten or more. V is TRBV3-1 and J is TRBJ2-7; D remains unclear. This CDR3 has 14 amino acids. The V gene's germline CDR1 is LGHDT and CDR2 YNNKEL (reference sequence). V was shortened by 5 bases and J by 2 bases, with 13 bases between the two germline ends. DNA of the CDR3: TGTGCCAGCAGCTCAAACCATTTTACCTACGAGCAGTACTTC. This gives the protein CASSSNHFTYEQYF.

The rearrangement joins TRBV9 to TRBJ2-7, with D possibly TRBD1 on 5 matching bases. This CDR3 comprises 14 residues. Germline assignment: CDR1 SGDLS and CDR2 YYNGEE. With 0 bases removed from V and 2 bases from J, the gap between germline ends came to 9 bases. CDR3 in amino acids: CASSVEGRAYEQYF. The CDR3 nucleotides are TGTGCCAGCAGCGTAGAGGGCAGGGCCTACGAGCAGTACTTC.

This clonotype was observed a few times. The CDR3 nucleotides are TGTGCCAGCAGTGAATATCAGGGAGGCTACAATGAGCAGTTCTTC. Its protein product is CASSEYQGGYNEQFF. The chain recombines TRBV2 with TRBJ2-1; maybe TRBD2 (6 bases). Germline CDR1 is SNHLY and CDR2 is FYNNEI. The CDR3 consists of 15 residues. With 2 bases removed from V and 3 bases from J, the gap between germline ends came to 11 bases.

CDR3 amino acids: CAISEDSANYGYTF. CDR3 bases: TGTGCCATCAGTGAAGACTCCGCTAACTATGGCTACACCTTC. This rearrangement joins TRBV10-3 to TRBJ1-2; D unresolved. The CDR3 is made up of 14 amino acids. Germline V gene lookup returns CDR1 ENHRY and CDR2 SYGVKD. V gave up 3 bases and J gave up 0 bases, with 8 bases separating them.

This clonotype has just a few counts. The rearrangement uses TRBV7-9 and TRBJ2-3; possibly TRBD1 for D (6 bases). The germline gives CDR1 SEHNR, CDR2 FQNEAQ (reference sequence). This CDR3 comprises 16 residues. Trimming shortened V by 1 base and J by 1 base, and 12 bases separated the two germline ends. The CDR3 reads CASSLVAGARTDTQYF. The CDR3 coding sequence is TGTGCCAGCAGCTTAGTGGCAGGGGCCCGCACAGATACGCAGTATTTT. The full variable domain, its missing parts supplied by reference TRBV7-9 and TRBJ2-3, is DTGVSQNPRHKITKRGQNVTFRCDPISEHNRLYWYRQTLGQGPEFLTYFQNEAQLEKSRLLSDRFSAERPKGSFSTLEIQRTEQGDSAMYLCASSLVAGARTDTQYFGPGTRLTVL.

This clonotype was recorded many times. The CDR3 coding sequence is TGTGCCAGCACACTAGCGGGGGAAGAGACCCAGTACTTC. Residues: CASTLAGEETQYF. The chain recombines TRBV2 with TRBJ2-5, with 11 nucleotides matching TRBD2. Germline V gene sequence: CDR1 SNHLY, CDR2 FYNNEI. The CDR3 runs to 13 residues. J lost 3 bases, V lost 7 bases, and 1 base had no gene match.

There are many counts of this clonotype. The chain joins TRBV19 to TRBJ2-6; no reliable D call. Germline V lookup: CDR1 LNHDA, CDR2 SQIVND (reference sequence). Trimming pared 0 bases from V and 0 bases from J, leaving 6 bases between. The CDR3 runs 16 residues. The CDR3 bases are TGTGCCAGTAGTATAGATGGAAACTCTGGGGCCAACGTCCTGACTTTC. Its protein product is CASSIDGNSGANVLTF. Full variable domain (rest looked up from reference TRBV19 and TRBJ2-6): DGGITQSPKYLFRKEGQNVTLSCEQNLNHDAMYWYRQDPGQGLRLIYYSQIVNDFQKGDIAEGYSVSREKKESFPLTVTSAQKNPTAFYLCASSIDGNSGANVLTFGAGSRLTVL.

This clonotype was picked up many times. The CDR3 reads CASSHRSGSGNTIYF. CDR3 nucleotide sequence: TGTGCCAGCAGCCACAGGTCCGGCTCTGGAAACACCATATATTTT. The V gene is TRBV7-2, the J gene TRBJ1-3; possible D gene TRBD1, 5 bases. The V gene's germline CDR1 is SGHTA and CDR2 FQGNSA. V lost 5 bases and J lost 0, with 11 bases in between. The CDR3 is 15 residues long.

This clonotype has only a few counts. The chain links TRBV4-3 to TRBJ2-3; D is uncertain. CDR1 is LGHNA and CDR2 is YSLEER in the germline V gene. Trimming removed 0 bases at V and 2 bases at J, with 12 bases between. CDR3 size: 16 residues. The CDR3 DNA reads as TGCGCCAGCAGCCAAGACCACTTCCCCTTCACAGATACGCAGTATTTT. This encodes CASSQDHFPFTDTQYF.

This clonotype was detected only a few times. The chain links TRBV15 to TRBJ2-1; 7 bases map to TRBD1. Germline assignment: CDR1 LNHNV and CDR2 YYDKDF (reference sequence). The CDR3 consists of 16 residues. The ends lost 0 bases at V and 10 bases at J; junction bases unmatched: 12. The CDR3 sequence is CATSRDPPGTAREQFF. For the CDR3, the DNA is TGTGCCACCAGCAGAGATCCCCCCGGGACAGCAAGGGAGCAGTTCTTC.

J is TRBJ1-1 and V is TRBV13; perhaps TRBD1 as D (6 bases). V was pared by 6 bases and J by 6 bases, with 17 bases between. This CDR3 contains 14 residues. CDR1 is PRHDT, CDR2 FYEKMQ, per germline (reference sequence). CDR3 loop: CASRPGGGTSEAFF. In DNA, the CDR3 is TGTGCCAGCAGACCGGGAGGGGGAACGTCTGAAGCTTTCTTT.

This clonotype showed up just a few times. J is TRBJ2-5 and V is TRBV19; D perhaps matches TRBD2 (5 bases). Germline loops: CDR1 LNHDA, CDR2 SQIVND (reference sequence). The length of the CDR3 is 12 residues. Trimming took off 6 bases at V and 9 bases at J, with 14 bases between the two ends. The CDR3 region has the DNA TGTGCCAGTAGGGAGGACTTCGGGGCCCAGTACTTC. Its protein is CASREDFGAQYF. The full variable domain, with the rest looked up from reference TRBV19 and TRBJ2-5, is DGGITQSPKYLFRKEGQNVTLSCEQNLNHDAMYWYRQDPGQGLRLIYYSQIVNDFQKGDIAEGYSVSREKKESFPLTVTSAQKNPTAFYLCASREDFGAQYFGPGTRLLVL.

This clonotype was picked up many times. The chain uses TRBV7-2 and TRBJ1-6; D remains ambiguous. CDR1 is SGHTA and CDR2 is FQGNSA in the germline V gene. The V end lost 2 bases, the J end lost 3 bases, and 8 bases lay between the germline ends. The CDR3 loop spans 15 amino acids. The CDR3 sequence: CASSLRQVYNSPLHF. CDR3 in DNA: TGTGCCAGCAGCTTAAGGCAGGTCTATAATTCACCCCTCCACTTT.

This clonotype was recorded many times. The gene calls are TRBV30 and TRBJ2-5; 10 bases fit TRBD2. CDR1 GTSNPN and CDR2 SVGIG come from the germline V gene (reference sequence). The CDR3 has 15 amino acids. Trimming at V came to 3 bases and at J to 5 bases, leaving 9 bases not matched to a gene. CDR3 in DNA: TGTGCCTGGAGGGAAGCGGGGGGGCCGTTCGAGACCCAGTACTTC. It encodes CAWREAGGPFETQYF.

At least ten counts were recorded for this clonotype. This chain links TRBV4-3 with TRBJ1-2; no definite D call. Germline V gene lookup returns CDR1 LGHNA and CDR2 YSLEER. This CDR3 is 15 amino acids long. The V gene lost 2 bases and the J gene lost 2 bases, with 12 bases spanning the gap. Here the CDR3 reads CASSQIQQTNYGYTF. The CDR3 DNA sequence: TGCGCCAGCAGCCAAATACAACAGACGAACTATGGCTACACCTTC.

The sample holds a few counts of this clonotype. CDR3 sequence reads: CASTWRGLQETQYF. The CDR3 DNA sequence: TGCGCCAGCACGTGGAGGGGATTGCAAGAGACCCAGTACTTC. This chain uses TRBV5-1 with TRBJ2-5; maybe TRBD2 (6 bases). This CDR3 region has 14 residues. Germline assignment: CDR1 SGHRS and CDR2 YFSETQ. Deletions cut 6 bases from V and 2 bases from J, with 14 bases between.

This rearrangement joins TRBV19 to TRBJ1-2; 7 bases are shared with TRBD1. V was pared by 7 bases and J by 0 bases, with 14 bases of the junction left unmatched. Germline V CDR1 and CDR2: LNHDA, SQIVND (reference sequence). CDR3 length: 17 residues. The chain's CDR3 is CASTTWSRGVANYGYTF. The DNA for the CDR3 is TGTGCCAGTACCACGTGGAGCAGGGGGGTGGCTAACTATGGCTACACCTTC.